The 21 T cell receptor beta chains below were found in one sample sequenced in a study of identical twins. TCRdb fed the 5' RACE reads into MiXCR, producing one record per CDR3 protein. Among approximately 890,000 distinct CDR3 sequences listed, more than 9% were seen once. The sample also formed part of further work on yellow fever vaccine responses in identical twins.

The material sequenced was PBMCs. The receptors shown here come from a woman younger than 30 in good health.

This clonotype occurred many times. The V and J genes are TRBV28 and TRBJ1-5; tentative D call: TRBD1 (6 bases). The germline gives CDR1 MDHEN, CDR2 SYDVKM. The CDR3 is made up of 14 amino acids. Between the trimmed V and J ends, which lost 4 bases and 2 bases, there was a span of 9 bases. CDR3 sequence (DNA): TGTGCCAGCAGTTCCCCAGGGGGCAATCAGCCCCAGCATTTT. As protein: CASSSPGGNQPQHF.

V is TRBV6-1 and J is TRBJ2-1, with a tentative D call TRBD2 (5 bases). The germline V and J ends were trimmed by 5 bases and 0 bases, with 11 bases remaining between them. Germline V CDR1 and CDR2: MNHNS, SASEGT. CDR3 length: 15 residues. The CDR3 loop reads CASSKSGSSYNEQFF. CDR3 coding DNA: TGTGCCAGCAGTAAGAGCGGAAGCTCCTACAATGAGCAGTTCTTC.

Ten or more counts support this clonotype. The chain has TRBV15 and TRBJ2-3; D is possibly TRBD1 (5 bases). V shed 0 bases and J shed 3 bases, with 10 bases lying between them. CDR1 LNHNV and CDR2 YYDKDF come from the germline V gene (reference sequence). The CDR3 is 15 residues long. The CDR3: CATSRDPQGTDTQYF. CDR3 bases: TGTGCCACCAGCAGAGATCCGCAGGGAACAGATACGCAGTATTTT.

The CDR3 here is CASSPLVLAGISSYNEQFF. The CDR3 coding sequence is TGTGCCAGCAGCCCACTTGTACTAGCGGGTATTAGCTCCTACAATGAGCAGTTCTTC. The rearrangement links TRBV11-1 to TRBJ2-1; 9 bases are shared with TRBD2. Germline V gene data show CDR1 as SGHAT and CDR2 as FQDESV (reference sequence). The CDR3 contains 19 residues. V lost 5 bases to trimming and J lost 0 bases; unmatched junction nucleotides: 14. The full variable domain, its missing parts supplied by reference TRBV11-1 and TRBJ2-1, is EAEVAQSPRYKITEKSQAVAFWCDPISGHATLYWYRQILGQGPELLVQFQDESVVDDSQLPKDRFSAERLKGVDSTLKIQPAELGDSAMYLCASSPLVLAGISSYNEQFFGPGTRLTVL.

CDR3 sequence: CASTQGGRGSYEQYF. CDR3 in DNA: TGCGCCAGCACCCAAGGCGGGAGGGGCTCCTACGAGCAGTACTTC. The rearrangement links TRBV5-1 to TRBJ2-7; 9 nucleotides match TRBD2. The CDR3 consists of 15 residues. J lost 0 bases, V lost 6 bases, and 7 bases had no gene match. In germline, CDR1 is SGHRS, CDR2 YFSETQ.

The V and J genes are TRBV7-3 and TRBJ2-1, with TRBD2 matching 9 bases. The J segment lost 7 bases and the V segment lost 4 bases, leaving 11 bases of the junction unmatched. CDR3 size: 16 residues. The germline V gene encodes CDR1 SGHTA and CDR2 FQGTGA. The CDR3 reads CASSSQPAGGGNEQFF. CDR3 DNA sequence: TGTGCCAGCAGCTCCCAACCAGCGGGAGGAGGTAATGAGCAGTTCTTC. The variable domain in full, completed from reference TRBV7-3 and TRBJ2-1, reads GAGVSQTPSNKVTEKGKYVELRCDPISGHTALYWYRQSLGQGPEFLIYFQGTGAADDSGLPNDRFFAVRPEGSVSTLKIQRTERGDSAVYLCASSSQPAGGGNEQFFGPGTRLTVL.

This chain uses TRBV19 with TRBJ1-4; TRBD1 agrees at 9 bases. Trimming cost V 5 bases and J 7 bases; bases outside gene matches: 5. Germline CDR1 reads LNHDA; CDR2 reads SQIVND (reference sequence). The CDR3 length is 14 residues. In DNA form, the CDR3 reads TGTGCCAGTAGTGCGACAGGGGGGATTGAAAAACTGTTTTTT. It encodes CASSATGGIEKLFF.

In its sample, this clonotype was seen many times. The chain uses TRBV7-9 and TRBJ1-1, with D perhaps matching TRBD1 (5 bases). V lost 6 bases and J lost 4, with 24 bases in between. Germline-derived CDR1 and CDR2 are SEHNR and FQNEAQ (reference sequence). CDR3 size: 17 residues. The CDR3 is CASRPGLELQGGTEAFF. For the CDR3, the DNA is TGTGCCAGCAGACCAGGTCTGGAATTGCAGGGTGGCACTGAAGCTTTCTTT.

This clonotype has at least ten counts. This chain connects TRBV12-3 or TRBV12-4 to TRBJ1-5; no reliable D call. V dropped 6 bases and J dropped 3 bases, with 21 bases sitting between them. The CDR3 is made up of 17 amino acids. Written as DNA, the CDR3 is TGTGCCAGCAGCCTAGCCGGTACAGATACCTTCAATCAGCCCCAGCATTTT. Protein sequence: CASSLAGTDTFNQPQHF.

The chain is built from TRBV2 and TRBJ2-7; 8 bases fit TRBD2. This CDR3 contains 18 residues. V was clipped by 5 bases and J by 6 bases; unmatched bases: 21. From germline, CDR1 is SNHLY and CDR2 FYNNEI. The CDR3 loop is CASSRGGAGGHRSPEQYV. For the CDR3, the DNA is TGTGCCAGCAGTCGTGGGGGGGCGGGGGGCCATAGGTCCCCCGAGCAGTACGTC.

This chain uses TRBV12-3 or TRBV12-4 with TRBJ2-7; TRBD2 matches at 9 bases. The CDR3 contains 15 residues. The ends lost 3 bases at V and 3 bases at J; junction bases unmatched: 6. The CDR3 here is CASSFGLAGNYEQYF. The DNA of the CDR3 is TGTGCCAGCAGTTTTGGGCTAGCGGGGAACTACGAGCAGTACTTC.

This clonotype has at least ten counts. This chain uses TRBV7-2 with TRBJ2-7; D ambiguous. The germline V gene encodes CDR1 SGHTA and CDR2 FQGNSA. The CDR3 runs to 13 residues. Trimming took off 4 bases at V and 4 bases at J, with 11 bases between the two ends. CDR3 nucleotides: TGTGCCAGCAGCTCCTTAGGGCCATACGAGCAGTACGTC. It encodes CASSSLGPYEQYV.

This clonotype was observed a handful of times. The chain recombines TRBV6-5 with TRBJ2-1; D uncertain. In germline, CDR1 is MNHEY, CDR2 SVGAGI. Trimming shortened V by 5 bases and J by 9 bases, and 11 bases separated the two germline ends. This CDR3 is built from 12 residues. This chain's CDR3 is CASSKGRGEQFF. DNA of the CDR3: TGTGCCAGCAGTAAAGGCCGTGGTGAGCAGTTCTTC.

The chain couples TRBV6-1 to TRBJ2-1, with D perhaps TRBD1 (5 bases). This CDR3 comprises 15 residues. The ends were cut back, 1 base at V and 8 bases at J, with 15 bases in the middle. CDR1 and CDR2 from the germline V gene are MNHNS and SASEGT. CDR3 nucleotides: TGTGCCAGCAGTGAAGAAGGGGTGAGGAATTATGAGCAGTTCTTC. Protein sequence: CASSEEGVRNYEQFF.

The V call is TRBV20-1, the J call TRBJ2-2; maybe TRBD2 (7 bases). Trimming removed 5 bases at V and 3 bases at J, with 16 bases between. CDR3 size: 15 residues. Germline assignment: CDR1 DFQATT and CDR2 SNEGSKA (reference sequence). CDR3 in amino acids: CSAPLAGAYTGELFF. The CDR3 DNA reads as TGCAGTGCTCCTCTCGCGGGGGCGTACACCGGGGAGCTGTTTTTT.

This clonotype was observed a handful of times. The rearrangement links TRBV7-9 to TRBJ1-6, with no clear D. The V end lost 2 bases, the J end lost 4 bases, and 12 bases lay between the germline ends. The CDR3 is made up of 16 amino acids. Germline assignment: CDR1 SEHNR and CDR2 FQNEAQ (reference sequence). The CDR3 coding sequence is TGTGCCAGCAGCTTAAGGGTAGGGCGATATAATTCACCCCTCCACTTT. It translates to CASSLRVGRYNSPLHF.

The chain uses TRBV20-1 and TRBJ2-3; D not certain. The ends were cut back, 6 bases at V and 11 bases at J, with 15 bases in the middle. This CDR3 region has 11 residues. Germline V gene lookup returns CDR1 DFQATT and CDR2 SNEGSKA (reference sequence). The CDR3 sequence: CSAPNPSRQYF. CDR3 DNA sequence: TGCAGTGCCCCGAACCCCTCTAGGCAGTATTTT.

This clonotype occurred a few times. The V gene is TRBV15, the J gene TRBJ2-7; D gene unclear. The germline gives CDR1 LNHNV, CDR2 YYDKDF (reference sequence). CDR3 size: 14 residues. Trimming took off 5 bases at V and 1 base at J, with 12 bases between the two ends. The CDR3 region is CATSPRPSSYEQYF. CDR3 bases: TGTGCCACCAGCCCAAGGCCCAGTTCCTACGAGCAGTACTTC. Full variable domain (remainder filled in from reference TRBV15 and TRBJ2-7): DAMVIQNPRYQVTQFGKPVTLSCSQTLNHNVMYWYQQKSSQAPKLLFHYYDKDFNNEADTPDNFQSRRPNTSFCFLDIRSPGLGDTAMYLCATSPRPSSYEQYFGPGTRLTVT.

This clonotype occurred a few times. V is TRBV12-3 or TRBV12-4 and J is TRBJ2-3; no clear D gene. This CDR3 comprises 14 residues. Trimming cost V 8 bases and J 0 bases, with 12 bases left between them. DNA for the CDR3: TGTGCCAGCGGCCGGGCCACCAGCACAGATACGCAGTATTTT. This codes for CASGRATSTDTQYF.

This clonotype showed up many times. This chain uses TRBV14 with TRBJ1-3; no clear D. Germline loops: CDR1 SGHDN, CDR2 FVKESK. The CDR3 is 13 residues long. V dropped 0 bases and J dropped 4 bases, with 4 bases sitting between them. As DNA, the CDR3 is TGTGCCAGCAGCCAAGATCTAGGAAACACCATATATTTT. It translates to CASSQDLGNTIYF.

The rearrangement links TRBV7-9 to TRBJ2-7; 12 bases match TRBD1. Germline CDR1 SEHNR, CDR2 FQNEAQ (reference sequence). Trimming at V came to 3 bases and at J to 4 bases, leaving 4 bases not matched to a gene. This CDR3 contains 15 residues. For the CDR3, the DNA is TGTGCCAGCAGCTTCTCGGGACAGGGGGCGTACGAGCAGTACGTC. Translating it yields CASSFSGQGAYEQYV.